What follows describes a single T cell receptor (beta chain). Primers included in the PCR were 60 Vbeta and 13 Jbeta primers. The method was immunoSEQ multiplex PCR; TCRdb's version includes in-frame clones alone and lacks a portion of them. The sample has 150,000 to 200,000 clones; about 83% are singletons. This sample is drawn from a study of cytomegalovirus exposure and HLA in healthy donors. CDR1 LNHDA and CDR2 SQIVND come from the germline V gene (reference sequence). This CDR3 spans 17 amino acids. Trimming removed 7 bases at V and 0 bases at J, with 21 bases between. The receptor was derived from a woman aged 25-40 years in good health and CMV-seronegative. The source material was PBMCs. This chain joins TRBV19 and TRBJ1-2, with D maybe TRBD1 (5 bases). The CDR3 sequence: CASTRPGRDGTNYGYTF. The CDR3 nucleotides are TGTGCCAGTACCCGTCCGGGGAGGGACGGAACTAACTATGGCTACACCTTC.